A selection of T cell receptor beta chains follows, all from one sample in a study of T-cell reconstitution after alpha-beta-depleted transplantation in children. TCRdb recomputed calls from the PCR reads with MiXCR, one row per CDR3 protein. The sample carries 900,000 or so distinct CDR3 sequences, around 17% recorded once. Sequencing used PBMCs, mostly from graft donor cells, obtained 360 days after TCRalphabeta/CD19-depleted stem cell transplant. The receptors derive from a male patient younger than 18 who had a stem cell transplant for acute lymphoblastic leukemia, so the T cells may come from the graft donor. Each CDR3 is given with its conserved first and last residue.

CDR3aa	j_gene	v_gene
CSARAHSLAGGPTGELFF	TRBJ2-2	TRBV20-1
CASSNRGQSYEQYF	TRBJ2-7	TRBV2
CASSGYPTGLEGRTNVLTF	TRBJ2-6	TRBV27
CASSFGQEIFEQYF	TRBJ2-7	TRBV5-1
CASSRTGNSPLHF	TRBJ1-6	TRBV6-1
CASSHWGRVNEQYF	TRBJ2-7	TRBV5-1
CASTRQGLDTQYF	TRBJ2-3	TRBV2
CASSPGGDEQYF	TRBJ2-7	TRBV6-2/TRBV6-3
CSANGLAANYGYTF	TRBJ1-2	TRBV20-1
CAISESQRDSSYNEQFF	TRBJ2-1	TRBV10-3
CASSFGGGGYGYTF	TRBJ1-2	TRBV12-3/TRBV12-4
CSVGEETDTQYF	TRBJ2-3	TRBV29-1
CASSYSYGTLYEQYF	TRBJ2-7	TRBV6-5
CASSARSSGSSTDTQYF	TRBJ2-3	TRBV7-6
CASSQGGGRQETQYF	TRBJ2-5	TRBV3-1
CASSQDRAGSYNEQFF	TRBJ2-1	TRBV4-1
CASSPGTSGRPKYEQYF	TRBJ2-7	TRBV10-2
CSARVGLGGATPYEQYF	TRBJ2-7	TRBV20-1
CSARDAGEGTDTQYF	TRBJ2-3	TRBV20-1
CASSREGYEGLYF	TRBJ2-7	TRBV4-1
CASSPGQAEKLFF	TRBJ1-4	TRBV18
CASSPLGQGGVKLFF	TRBJ1-4	TRBV12-3/TRBV12-4
CASSYIGRQRRSTTNEKLFF	TRBJ1-4	TRBV6-2/TRBV6-3
CASSLVAANTEAFF	TRBJ1-1	TRBV5-1
CASSLWARGQLAVTDTQYF	TRBJ2-3	TRBV5-1
CASSFFPEGLNEQFF	TRBJ2-1	TRBV7-9
CASSLRPGLAGGSDTQYF	TRBJ2-3	TRBV7-6
CSVESGASGGPFSYEQYF	TRBJ2-7	TRBV29-1
CASSYQGSSYNEQFF	TRBJ2-1	TRBV7-9
CASSLERGLNYGYTF	TRBJ1-2	TRBV11-2
CASRDGSGRGGSYNEQFF	TRBJ2-1	TRBV4-1
CSAPGLAGGRNEQFF	TRBJ2-1	TRBV20-1
CSVSQEPPYEQYF	TRBJ2-7	TRBV29-1
CASSSQGTSIYNEQFF	TRBJ2-1	TRBV5-1
CASSQSVGGSYEQYF	TRBJ2-7	TRBV18
CSVVAGGIYNEQFF	TRBJ2-1	TRBV29-1
CASSTNRDFEQFF	TRBJ2-1	TRBV7-3
CASSILARETQYF	TRBJ2-5	TRBV5-1
CASSLKLKREGPDEQFF	TRBJ2-1	TRBV7-9
CASSWGPRGGYTF	TRBJ1-2	TRBV19
CSAPEASGSPYEQYF	TRBJ2-7	TRBV20-1
CASSYGTSGREYF	TRBJ2-7	TRBV12-3/TRBV12-4
CASSQDWGPPQYF	TRBJ2-5	TRBV3-1
CASSQRHTEAFF	TRBJ1-1	TRBV6-1
CASSPTPGTGDNEQFF	TRBJ2-1	TRBV11-2
CASREQGLIAKTGELFF	TRBJ2-2	TRBV28
CATSDLPDSIYGGEQFF	TRBJ2-1	TRBV24-1